Listed here are 27 T cell receptor beta chains from one sample, sequenced in a study of neurological immune-mediated disorders. TCRdb recomputed calls from the 5' RACE reads with MiXCR, one row per CDR3 protein. The profile covers roughly 9,800 distinct CDR3 sequences, with approximately 22% appearing a single time and around 13% taken by the ten largest. Material for sequencing was CD8+ T cells from blood. These receptors were taken from a woman between 35 and 50 years old with multiple sclerosis.

The V call is TRBV5-5, the J call TRBJ1-5; D is possibly TRBD1 (5 bases). V was shortened by 4 bases and J by 1 base, with 12 bases between the two germline ends. This CDR3 spans 15 amino acids. From germline, CDR1 is SGHKS and CDR2 YYEKEE (reference sequence). In DNA form, the CDR3 reads TGTGCCAGCAGCCACTCCCGGGACAGCAATCAGCCCCAGCATTTT. This gives the protein CASSHSRDSNQPQHF.

This clonotype is deemed medium-sized. The chain recombines TRBV29-1 with TRBJ1-2; 7 nucleotides agree with TRBD1. CDR3 length: 13 residues. Germline V gene lookup returns CDR1 SQVTM and CDR2 ANQGSEA. The trim removed 3 bases at V and 5 bases at J, leaving 6 bases unmatched. The CDR3 loop reads CSVDDEGAYGYTF. The CDR3 coding sequence is TGCAGCGTTGATGATGAGGGGGCGTATGGCTACACCTTC.

This clonotype rates as medium-sized. The chain links TRBV20-1 to TRBJ2-6; D perhaps matches TRBD1 (6 bases). The CDR3 sequence is 17 residues long. Between the trimmed V and J ends, which lost 2 bases and 1 base, there was a span of 15 bases. Per germline, CDR1 DFQATT and CDR2 SNEGSKA (reference sequence). Here the CDR3 DNA reads TGCAGTGCTAGATTCCCAGGGGTCCTTTCTGGGGCCAACGTCCTGACTTTC. This encodes CSARFPGVLSGANVLTF.

This clonotype was detected ten times or more. V usage is TRBV18 and J usage is TRBJ2-7; D may be TRBD1 or TRBD2 (5 bases each). The CDR3 contains 15 residues. Germline CDR1 is KGHSH and CDR2 is LQKENI. The ends were cut back, 3 bases at V and 0 bases at J, with 12 bases in the middle. The DNA of the CDR3 is TGTGCCAGCTCACCCCCGGGACCCAACTCCTACGAGCAGTACTTC. Protein: CASSPPGPNSYEQYF. The full variable domain, in which reference TRBV18 and TRBJ2-7 provide the parts outside the CDR3, is NAGVMQNPRHLVRRRGQEARLRCSPMKGHSHVYWYRQLPEEGLKFMVYLQKENIIDESGMPKERFSAEFPKEGPSILRIQQVVRGDSAAYFCASSPPGPNSYEQYFGPGTRLTVT.

Ten or more counts support this clonotype. The chain is built from TRBV12-3 or TRBV12-4 and TRBJ1-2; D unresolved. Trimming removed 3 bases from V and 5 bases from J, with 1 base in between. CDR3 length: 10 amino acids. The CDR3 is CASSFYGYTF. As DNA, the CDR3 is TGTGCCAGCAGTTTTTATGGCTACACCTTC.

This clonotype came up many times. The chain links TRBV10-2 to TRBJ2-7; D might be TRBD1 or TRBD2, each matching 5 bases. The CDR3 is made up of 13 amino acids. Trimming pared 4 bases from V and 7 bases from J, leaving 14 bases between. In germline, CDR1 is WSHSY, CDR2 SAAADI. In DNA form, the CDR3 reads TGCGCCAGCAGTGTAGGGACGCTGTATGAGCAGTACTTC. Its protein product is CASSVGTLYEQYF.

This clonotype was seen a few times. The rearrangement joins TRBV5-1 to TRBJ1-2, with D uncertain. The CDR3 extends over 14 amino acids. Trimming stripped 1 base from V and 4 bases from J, with 11 bases between. CDR1 and CDR2 (germline): SGHRS, YFSETQ. CDR3 DNA sequence: TGCGCCAGCAGCTTGCGGGCCGGATCCTATGGCTACACCTTC. It encodes CASSLRAGSYGYTF.

This clonotype was recorded many times. The chain recombines TRBV12-3 or TRBV12-4 with TRBJ2-7, with a possible D match to TRBD1 (5 bases). The CDR3 has 12 amino acids. V was cut by 7 bases and J by 2 bases, with 9 bases left in between. CDR3 amino acids: CASTWGAYEQYF. The CDR3 DNA reads as TGTGCCAGCACTTGGGGCGCCTACGAGCAGTACTTC.

This clonotype has ten or more counts. The gene calls are TRBV29-1 and TRBJ1-1; perhaps TRBD1 as D (6 bases). Germline V gene sequence: CDR1 SQVTM, CDR2 ANQGSEA. The CDR3 has 14 amino acids. Trimming removed 6 bases from V and 3 bases from J, with 17 bases in between. This CDR3 reads CSVPRGASYTEAFF. The CDR3 DNA is TGCAGCGTCCCAAGGGGGGCAAGTTACACTGAAGCTTTCTTT.

Concerning this clonotype itself: One junction end does not reproduce the germline sequence, and a read error may be involved. The chain employs TRBV6-1 and TRBJ2-3, with TRBD2 identical over 10 bases. The CDR3 has 17 residues. Germline V gene data show CDR1 as MNHNS and CDR2 as SASEGT. DNA of the CDR3: TGTGCCAGCAGCCTTCTCCTCCCTAGCGGGGGCACAGAGACGCAGTATTTT. It yields the protein CASSLLLPSGGTETQYF.

This clonotype was counted ten times or more. V usage is TRBV4-1 and J usage is TRBJ1-3; the match to TRBD1 covers 11 bases. With V trimmed by 1 base and J by 4 bases, 3 bases remained unmatched. Germline assignment: CDR1 MGHRA and CDR2 YSYEKL. CDR3 size: 16 residues. The CDR3: CASSQGTGGLGNTIYF. In nucleotides, the CDR3 is TGCGCCAGCAGCCAAGGGACAGGGGGCCTCGGAAACACCATATATTTT.

This clonotype was recorded a few times. The gene calls are TRBV14 and TRBJ2-1, with TRBD2 matching over 8 bases. J lost 2 bases, V lost 1 base, and 10 bases had no gene match. CDR3 length equals 18 residues. Germline V gene lookup returns CDR1 SGHDN and CDR2 FVKESK. The CDR3 loop is CASSQGRAGVPPYNEQFF. CDR3 nucleotides: TGTGCCAGCAGCCAAGGAAGAGCGGGGGTACCTCCCTACAATGAGCAGTTCTTC.

This clonotype is termed medium-sized. V and J are TRBV4-1 and TRBJ1-6; D unclear. With 1 base removed from V and 7 bases from J, the gap between germline ends came to 14 bases. The CDR3 contains 16 residues. The germline CDR1 and CDR2 sequences are MGHRA and YSYEKL. The CDR3 DNA reads as TGCGCCAGCAGCCAAGGACGGGTTCCCCCAAATTCACCCCTCCACTTT. It codes for CASSQGRVPPNSPLHF.

In its sample, this clonotype ranks as medium-sized. This chain joins TRBV11-2 and TRBJ2-7; D is unclear. This CDR3 has 12 residues. CDR1 SGHAT and CDR2 FQNNGV come from the germline V gene. V was cut by 5 bases and J by 2 bases, with 7 bases left in between. The CDR3 spells CASSTITYEQYF. The CDR3 nucleotides read TGTGCCAGCAGCACGATTACCTACGAGCAGTACTTC.

The gene calls are TRBV10-3 and TRBJ2-3, with D perhaps TRBD2 (5 bases). V was trimmed by 4 bases and J by 2 bases, leaving 16 bases between them. CDR1 ENHRY and CDR2 SYGVKD come from the germline V gene. There are 16 residues in the CDR3. CDR3 bases: TGTGCCATCAGTGTCCGGGATCTTTCGGCCACAGATACGCAGTATTTT. Its translation is CAISVRDLSATDTQYF.

The gene calls are TRBV4-2 and TRBJ1-1; D is uncertain. Trimming took off 3 bases at V and 5 bases at J, with 37 bases between the two ends. In germline, CDR1 is LGHNA, CDR2 YNFKEQ. CDR3 length: 22 amino acids. CDR3 residues: CASSHSLGRASNPPRTWTEAFF. The CDR3 DNA reads as TGTGCCAGCAGCCATTCTCTCGGGAGGGCATCGAACCCCCCACGAACGTGGACTGAAGCTTTCTTT.

Sample share makes this clonotype medium-sized. The rearrangement joins TRBV10-3 to TRBJ1-1; D ambiguous. Between the trimmed V and J ends, which lost 1 base and 4 bases, there was a span of 13 bases. Germline CDR1 ENHRY, CDR2 SYGVKD. The CDR3 has 15 residues. The CDR3, as DNA: TGTGCCATCAGTGAGTGGAAGGGAGGAGGCACTGAAGCTTTCTTT. As protein: CAISEWKGGGTEAFF.

This clonotype has at least ten counts. The chain recombines TRBV5-1 with TRBJ1-1; D is unresolved. CDR1 SGHRS and CDR2 YFSETQ come from the germline V gene. V was cut by 0 bases and J by 0 bases, with 9 bases left in between. The CDR3 has 15 residues. In nucleotides, the CDR3 is TGCGCCAGCAGCTTGGCGCAGGATATGAACACTGAAGCTTTCTTT. It specifies CASSLAQDMNTEAFF.

At least ten counts were recorded for this clonotype. V gene TRBV27 combines with J gene TRBJ1-6; TRBD1 agrees at 10 bases. V lost 5 bases and J lost 9; bases outside the gene matches: 7. This CDR3 is built from 15 residues. Germline CDR1 reads MNHEY; CDR2 reads SMNVEV (reference sequence). In DNA form, the CDR3 reads TGTGCCAGCAGTCCCTCCGGGACAGGGGCTTCACCCCTCCACTTT. It specifies CASSPSGTGASPLHF.

By sample fraction, this clonotype is medium-sized (0.01 to 0.1%). The chain uses TRBV5-1 and TRBJ1-2; tentative D call: TRBD1 (5 bases). The V gene lost 1 base and the J gene lost 4 bases, with 14 bases spanning the gap. Looked up from germline, CDR1 is SGHRS and CDR2 is YFSETQ. The CDR3 has 15 residues. CDR3 sequence reads: CASSLSTGPVYGYTF. The CDR3 coding sequence is TGCGCCAGCAGCTTGAGCACAGGACCCGTCTATGGCTACACCTTC.

This clonotype was counted ten times or more. The chain employs TRBV5-4 and TRBJ2-5; TRBD1 matches at 9 bases. With 2 bases clipped from V and 5 bases from J, the junction kept 4 bases outside the gene matches. This CDR3 has 14 amino acids. Per germline, CDR1 SGHNT and CDR2 YYREEE (reference sequence). This chain's CDR3 is CASSFGQGSETQYF. The CDR3 region has the DNA TGTGCCAGCAGCTTCGGACAGGGGAGTGAGACCCAGTACTTC.

This clonotype has at least ten counts. The V call is TRBV6-5, the J call TRBJ2-3; D might be TRBD2 (7 bases). The CDR3 runs to 13 residues. CDR1 is MNHEY and CDR2 is SVGAGI in the germline V gene. Trimming took off 7 bases at V and 4 bases at J, with 12 bases between the two ends. DNA of the CDR3: TGTGCCAGCAAGGGGGGGCGGGCAGATACGCAGTATTTT. Its protein product is CASKGGRADTQYF.

Ten or more counts support this clonotype. The chain employs TRBV29-1 and TRBJ2-3; 12 nucleotides match TRBD2. The junction had 9 bases not matched to a gene; V was cut back by 3 bases and J by 2 bases. The CDR3 covers 17 residues. Germline CDR1 SQVTM, CDR2 ANQGSEA. The CDR3 region is CSVDFGGTSGYTDTQYF. In DNA form, the CDR3 reads TGCAGCGTTGATTTCGGGGGGACTAGCGGGTACACAGATACGCAGTATTTT.

The chain couples TRBV20-1 to TRBJ1-1; D remains ambiguous. Germline V gene sequence: CDR1 DFQATT, CDR2 SNEGSKA (reference sequence). Trimming removed 7 bases at V and 1 base at J, with 16 bases between. This CDR3 has 14 amino acids. The CDR3: CSVRRGGPNTEAFF. The DNA of the CDR3 is TGCAGTGTAAGAAGAGGTGGACCGAACACTGAAGCTTTCTTT.

This chain connects TRBV20-1 to TRBJ2-5, with 9 bases lining up with TRBD2. The CDR3 spans 14 residues. From germline, CDR1 is DFQATT and CDR2 SNEGSKA (reference sequence). J gave up 5 bases and V 3 bases, and 7 bases lay outside the gene matches. The CDR3 region has the DNA TGCAGTGCTAGGGGCGGGGGGGCCGAGGAGACCCAGTACTTC. Translating gives CSARGGGAEETQYF.

In its sample, this clonotype is medium-sized. The chain joins TRBV27 to TRBJ2-7, with 8 bases identical to TRBD2. V lost 5 bases, J lost 0 bases, and 9 bases stayed unmatched. Germline CDR1 and CDR2: MNHEY and SMNVEV (reference sequence). The CDR3 covers 16 residues. CDR3 sequence reads: CASSGFGTRFSYEQYF. The DNA for the CDR3 is TGTGCCAGCAGTGGGTTCGGGACTAGATTCTCCTACGAGCAGTACTTC.

This clonotype appeared many times. The chain has TRBV7-6 and TRBJ1-1; a weak D match, TRBD1 (6 bases). Germline V lookup: CDR1 SGHVS, CDR2 FNYEAQ. Between the trimmed V and J ends, which lost 2 bases and 4 bases, there was a span of 17 bases. The length of the CDR3 is 16 residues. As DNA, the CDR3 is TGTGCCAGCAGCTTATTTTTGACAGGTCGGAGCACTGAAGCTTTCTTT. It specifies CASSLFLTGRSTEAFF.